This T cell receptor (beta chain) originates from a study of graft-versus-host responses after intestinal transplantation. Study information: All recipients were transplanted with multivisceral, liver-intestinal, or isolated intestinal grafts. Study-level findings and limits: Early post-transplant HvG declines tracked with peak circulating GvH clone levels. Recipient marrow contained GvH clones, some of which appeared first in ileum or blood. Individuals carrying graft-donor T cell macrochimerism showed high graft-versus-host to host-versus-graft clonal ratios in allografts.

Profiled with immunoSEQ multiplex PCR; TCRdb holds only in-frame clones, not every one. The sample has over 15,000 clones, about two fifths seen once. Trimming took off 0 bases at V and 2 bases at J, with 12 bases between the two ends. The V gene's germline CDR1 is SGDLS and CDR2 YYNGEE. The CDR3 loop spans 16 amino acids. Plating of approximately 200,000 CFSE-labeled responder cells was done together with approximately 200,000 irradiated, violet-dye-labeled stimulator cells. This sequence was found in a human patient who received an intestinal transplant. Sequenced material: alloreactive CD8+ T cells from a mixed lymphocyte reaction culture, taken before intestinal transplant. Subset given: CFSE-low proliferating T cells sorted from approximately 6-day pre-transplant mixed lymphocyte reaction (GvH or HvG direction). V and J are TRBV9 and TRBJ2-1, with D perhaps TRBD1 or TRBD2 (5 bases each). The CDR3 protein is CASSVAGGYTYNEQFF. CDR3 nucleotides: TGTGCCAGCAGCGTAGCTGGGGGATATACCTACAATGAGCAGTTCTTC.